Given below is one T cell receptor beta chain in context. Generated by immunoSEQ multiplex PCR, the TCRdb table keeps only in-frame clones and is missing some. The profile covers 100,000 to 150,000 clones, with less than 90% appearing a single time and under 15% taken by the ten largest. This entry comes from a study of blood T cell repertoires in COVID-19. Germline values: CDR1 MNHEY, CDR2 SMNVEV (reference sequence). The ends were cut back, 5 bases at V and 2 bases at J, with 10 bases in the middle. This CDR3 spans 13 amino acids. Sequencing was done on a sample of peripheral blood. This clonotype originated in a woman in her 30s who had recovered from COVID-19. This chain uses TRBV27 with TRBJ2-7; D unresolved. The CDR3 coding sequence is TGTGCCAGCAGTCTGGGCCCCCCCTACGAGCAGTACTTC. It is translated as CASSLGPPYEQYF.